These 32 T cell receptor beta chains were sequenced from one sample in a study of blood T cells in healthy people across ages. Together with a sample-barcoded 5' primer, a J-beta primer mix was included in a second PCR lasting 7 to 11 cycles. TCRdb processed the 5' RACE reads anew with MiXCR; each CDR3 protein has one entry. The sample shows roughly 1,700,000 distinct CDR3 sequences, under 30% of them seen only once. Material for sequencing was blood. These receptor sequences come from a woman aged 25 to 39 in good health.

A note on this clonotype: The junction departs from the called germline gene at one end, perhaps through a read error. The V gene is TRBV9, the J gene TRBJ2-5, with 16 bases lining up with TRBD2. Germline V gene data show CDR1 as SGDLS and CDR2 as YYNGEE. This CDR3 has 16 amino acids. CDR3 in DNA: TGTGCCAGCAGCGTGGGACTAGCGGGAGGGCAAGGGACCCAGTACTTC. This gives the protein CASSVGLAGGQGTQYF. Combining the CDR3 with reference TRBV9 and TRBJ2-5 gives the whole variable domain DSGVTQTPKHLITATGQRVTLRCSPRSGDLSVYWYQQSLDQGLQFLIQYYNGEERAKGNILERFSAQQFPDLHSELNLSSLELGDSALYFCASSVGLAGGQGTQYFGPGTRLLVL.

In regard to this clonotype: This may arise from a read error, as a much more abundant clone is one base away. The V gene is TRBV12-3 or TRBV12-4, the J gene TRBJ2-1; D tentatively reads TRBD1 or TRBD2 (5 bases each). There are 20 residues in the CDR3. Trimming stripped 1 base from V and 0 bases from J, with 22 bases between. The CDR3 nucleotides read TGTGCCAGCAGTTTAGGGGGCCGGACGGGCGCTGGGGGCTCCTACAATGAGCAGTTCTTC. Protein product: CASSLGGRTGAGGSYNEQFF.

This clonotype was seen a few times. The genes are TRBV2 and TRBJ1-4; the D is unclear. The CDR3 runs 11 residues. CDR1 and CDR2 (germline): SNHLY, FYNNEI. The V end lost 3 bases, the J end lost 8 bases, and 4 bases lay between the germline ends. The CDR3 here is CASSEEEKLFF. The CDR3 nucleotides are TGTGCCAGCAGTGAGGAGGAAAAACTGTTTTTT.

The chain recombines TRBV7-2 with TRBJ1-2; unclear D gene. The V gene lost 7 bases and the J gene lost 5 bases, with 14 bases spanning the gap. The CDR3 covers 13 residues. The V gene's germline CDR1 is SGHTA and CDR2 FQGNSA. The CDR3 loop reads CASTGDTPYGYTF. CDR3 DNA: TGTGCCAGCACCGGAGACACGCCTTATGGCTACACCTTC.

This clonotype has at least ten counts. The rearrangement uses TRBV6-5 and TRBJ2-1; D call uncertain. V lost 10 bases to trimming and J lost 6 bases, with 13 bases between them. The germline CDR1 and CDR2 sequences are MNHEY and SVGAGI. There are 12 residues in the CDR3. CDR3 bases: TGTGCCATAAGAAGTAGAGTCAATGAGCAGTTCTTC. This sequence encodes CAIRSRVNEQFF.

There are many counts of this clonotype. The chain combines TRBV12-3 or TRBV12-4 with TRBJ2-7; D call uncertain. V lost 3 bases and J lost 10, with 16 bases in between. The CDR3 consists of 13 residues. The CDR3 coding sequence is TGTGCCAGCAGTTTTCCAGGCGCGGAGATCCAGTACTTC. As protein: CASSFPGAEIQYF.

This clonotype was seen only a few times. The V gene is TRBV6-6, the J gene TRBJ2-1, with D tentatively TRBD2 (5 bases). The germline gives CDR1 MNHNY, CDR2 SVGAGI (reference sequence). This CDR3 is 11 amino acids long. V was cut by 8 bases and J by 9 bases, with 11 bases left in between. DNA of the CDR3: TGTGCCAGCGTCGGAGGCGGTGAGCAGTTCTTC. It specifies CASVGGGEQFF.

A few counts support this clonotype. The J gene is TRBJ2-3, the V gene TRBV6-1, with D tentatively TRBD1 (6 bases). The CDR3 contains 16 residues. Germline lookup yields CDR1 MNHNS and CDR2 SASEGT. With 5 bases removed from V and 5 bases from J, the gap between germline ends came to 20 bases. CDR3 region: CASSPRTVSSGDTQYF. The CDR3, as DNA: TGTGCCAGCAGTCCTCGGACAGTATCTAGTGGAGATACGCAGTATTTT.

The rearrangement joins TRBV28 to TRBJ2-7, with TRBD1 matching over 10 bases. The CDR3 runs to 15 residues. Germline loops: CDR1 MDHEN, CDR2 SYDVKM. The trim removed 3 bases at V and 1 base at J, leaving 3 bases unmatched. The DNA for the CDR3 is TGTGCCAGCAGTTTTCAGGACAGGGGGTCCTACGAGCAGTACTTC. This gives the protein CASSFQDRGSYEQYF.

The sample holds many counts of this clonotype. The V call is TRBV29-1, the J call TRBJ2-1, with D possibly called TRBD1 or TRBD2 (5 bases each). The germline V gene has CDR1 SQVTM and CDR2 ANQGSEA. V was clipped by 3 bases and J by 10 bases, with 19 bases between them. The CDR3 sequence is 14 residues long. The CDR3 is CSVDRGDPRGEQFF. In nucleotides, the CDR3 is TGCAGCGTTGATCGAGGGGACCCCCGGGGAGAGCAGTTCTTC.

The chain joins TRBV5-6 to TRBJ2-1; TRBD1 matches at 9 bases. The CDR3 runs 15 residues. V trimming: 0 bases; J trimming: 10 bases; junction bases outside the gene matches: 8. In germline, CDR1 is SGHDT, CDR2 YYEEEE. The CDR3 spells CASSLGRQGEREQFF. The CDR3 DNA is TGTGCCAGCAGCTTGGGGCGACAGGGGGAGCGCGAGCAGTTCTTC. The entire variable domain, with the rest obtained from reference TRBV5-6 and TRBJ2-1, is as follows: DAGVTQSPTHLIKTRGQQVTLRCSPKSGHDTVSWYQQALGQGPQFIFQYYEEEERQRGNFPDRFSGHQFPNYSSELNVNALLLGDSALYLCASSLGRQGEREQFFGPGTRLTVL.

In this sample, this clonotype turned up a few times. This rearrangement joins TRBV29-1 to TRBJ1-2; no clear D gene. Germline CDR1 is SQVTM and CDR2 is ANQGSEA. Between the trimmed V and J ends, which lost 4 bases and 8 bases, there was a span of 17 bases. This CDR3 comprises 13 residues. For the CDR3, the DNA is TGCAGCGTTGCCGAGCCCTCGGCCTCAGGCTACACCTTC. Protein sequence: CSVAEPSASGYTF.

A word on this clonotype: A much more abundant neighbour one base away suggests this may be a read error. The rearrangement links TRBV7-9 to TRBJ2-1; TRBD2 matches at 9 bases. Germline V gene data show CDR1 as SEHNR and CDR2 as FQNEAQ (reference sequence). The CDR3 is 14 residues long. The V segment lost 5 bases and the J segment 12 bases; nucleotides outside the gene matches: 11. The CDR3 loop is CASSRGTSFHGQFF. The CDR3 DNA follows: TGTGCCAGCAGCCGCGGGACTAGCTTCCATGGGCAGTTCTTC.

In its sample, this clonotype was seen many times. Germline is not matched at one junction end, which may reflect a read error. This sequence joins TRBV5-1 and TRBJ2-7, with D possibly being TRBD1 or TRBD2 (6 bases each). Germline lookup yields CDR1 SGHRS and CDR2 YFSETQ. CDR3 length: 15 residues. CDR3 residues: CASSLEGGSSYEQYF. CDR3 nucleotides: TGTGCCAGCAGCTTAGAGGGGGGCAGCTCCTACGAGCAGTACTTC.

This clonotype was observed a handful of times. This chain connects TRBV5-1 to TRBJ2-7; D is ambiguous. The J call is doubtful: the DNA matches TRBJ2-5 better. CDR1 and CDR2 (germline): SGHRS, YFSETQ. This CDR3 has 15 residues. The CDR3 sequence: CASSLGLQAGETQYF. In nucleotides, the CDR3 is TGCGCCAGCAGCTTGGGCCTCCAAGCCGGGGAGACCCAGTACTTC.

The chain employs TRBV15 and TRBJ2-6; D gene unclear. Per germline, CDR1 LNHNV and CDR2 YYDKDF (reference sequence). V was pared by 1 base and J by 0 bases, with 16 bases between. CDR3 length: 19 residues. The CDR3 spells CATSRGVHTTSSGANVLTF. The CDR3 bases are TGTGCCACCAGCAGAGGGGTACATACGACGAGCTCTGGGGCCAACGTCCTGACTTTC.

This sequence joins TRBV12-3 or TRBV12-4 and TRBJ1-5, with unresolved D. The CDR3 is 15 residues long. Trimming shortened V by 3 bases and J by 0 bases, and 9 bases separated the two germline ends. The CDR3 DNA is TGTGCCAGCAGTTTTTTTACGGATAGCAATCAGCCCCAGCATTTT. This sequence encodes CASSFFTDSNQPQHF.

This clonotype has at least ten counts. This chain joins TRBV20-1 and TRBJ1-2; D is possibly TRBD1 (6 bases). Trimming left V 0 bases short and J 0 bases short, with 11 bases between. Germline V gives CDR1 DFQATT, CDR2 SNEGSKA (reference sequence). This CDR3 has 15 residues. CDR3 amino acids: CSARDGAGANYGYTF. The CDR3 DNA reads TGCAGTGCTAGAGATGGGGCAGGGGCTAACTATGGCTACACCTTC.

The chain is built from TRBV24-1 and TRBJ2-1; 7 bases are a match to TRBD1. CDR1 is KGHDR and CDR2 is SFDVKD in the germline V gene. Trimming cost V 5 bases and J 4 bases; bases outside gene matches: 7. CDR3 length equals 15 residues. CDR3 sequence: CATSAGGRLYNEQFF. CDR3 DNA: TGTGCCACCAGTGCAGGGGGTCGACTATACAATGAGCAGTTCTTC.

About this clonotype: One junction end does not reproduce the germline sequence, and a read error may be involved. The chain has TRBV7-2 and TRBJ2-1; no firm D call. Germline V CDR1 and CDR2: SGHTA, FQGNSA. The CDR3 is made up of 13 amino acids. CDR3 sequence reads: CASSLVDDGEEFF. The CDR3 DNA is TGTGCCAGCAGCTTAGTAGACGACGGTGAGGAGTTCTTC.

The sample holds a few counts of this clonotype. The rearrangement uses TRBV20-1 and TRBJ2-1; 9 positions agree with TRBD1. This CDR3 contains 14 residues. Unmatched junction bases numbered 9, after V lost 4 bases and J lost 8 bases. CDR1 is DFQATT and CDR2 is SNEGSKA in the germline V gene (reference sequence). The CDR3 here is CSATGTGQGHEQFF. In DNA form, the CDR3 reads TGCAGTGCTACCGGGACAGGGCAGGGCCATGAGCAGTTCTTC.

V usage is TRBV10-3 and J usage is TRBJ2-7, with 7 bases identical to TRBD1. This CDR3 is built from 12 residues. V shed 10 bases, J shed 2 bases, and the junction held 5 bases outside the gene matches. CDR1 ENHRY and CDR2 SYGVKD come from the germline V gene. The CDR3 sequence: CASAGTAYEQYF. CDR3 sequence (DNA): TGTGCCAGCGCAGGGACAGCCTACGAGCAGTACTTC.

The chain recombines TRBV5-1 with TRBJ1-1, with TRBD1 matching 8 bases. This CDR3 spans 13 amino acids. Germline V gives CDR1 SGHRS, CDR2 YFSETQ. The V and J ends lost 5 bases and 5 bases, in that order; junction bases with no gene match: 5. The CDR3 sequence: CASRPNRGTEAFF. The CDR3 DNA sequence: TGCGCCAGCAGGCCTAACAGGGGGACTGAAGCTTTCTTT.

This clonotype was seen only once. The rearrangement joins TRBV3-1 to TRBJ2-6; D remains unclear. V lost 4 bases, J lost 0 bases, and 10 bases lay in between. CDR1 is LGHDT and CDR2 is YNNKEL in the germline V gene (reference sequence). The CDR3 has 16 amino acids. CDR3 protein: CASSRTASSGANVLTF. DNA for the CDR3: TGTGCCAGCAGCCGGACCGCTAGCTCTGGGGCCAACGTCCTGACTTTC. The variable domain in full, with the rest retrieved from reference TRBV3-1 and TRBJ2-6, is DTAVSQTPKYLVTQMGNDKSIKCEQNLGHDTMYWYKQDSKKFLKIMFSYNNKELIINETVPNRFSPKSPDKAHLNLHINSLELGDSAVYFCASSRTASSGANVLTFGAGSRLTVL.

This clonotype was observed a few times. This chain links TRBV7-2 with TRBJ2-1; 10 bases map to TRBD2. This CDR3 has 17 residues. Germline CDR1 is SGHTA and CDR2 is FQGNSA. The V gene end was trimmed by 1 base and the J gene end by 5 bases; junction bases not matched to a gene: 8. The CDR3 DNA is TGTGCCAGCAGCTTAGGCGGAGCGGGGGGGCAACACAATGAGCAGTTCTTC. This gives the protein CASSLGGAGGQHNEQFF.

This clonotype has a handful of counts. This sequence joins TRBV29-1 and TRBJ2-1; D gene ambiguous. CDR3 length: 13 amino acids. Trimming stripped 6 bases from V and 8 bases from J, with 17 bases between. Germline V lookup: CDR1 SQVTM, CDR2 ANQGSEA. CDR3 nucleotides: TGCAGCGTGGTAGACGTTGTTCTCGATGAGCAGTTCTTC. Translation: CSVVDVVLDEQFF.

In its sample, this clonotype was seen a few times. CDR3 DNA: TGTGCCAGCAGTTCCCCGAACAAGACCCAGACCCAGTACTTC. Translated, it gives CASSSPNKTQTQYF. V gene TRBV7-9 combines with J gene TRBJ2-5; the D is unclear. The CDR3 length is 14 residues. Germline V CDR1 and CDR2: SEHNR, FQNEAQ (reference sequence). V lost 6 bases, J lost 6 bases, and 17 bases lay in between.

In this sample, this clonotype turned up a few times. The V call is TRBV12-3 or TRBV12-4, the J call TRBJ1-1, with D hard to call. The CDR3 is 15 amino acids. Trimming cost V 0 bases and J 0 bases, with 8 bases left between them. CDR3 protein: CASSLAGRMNTEAFF. CDR3 nucleotide sequence: TGTGCCAGCAGTTTAGCGGGGAGAATGAACACTGAAGCTTTCTTT.

This clonotype appeared a few times. The chain employs TRBV7-9 and TRBJ2-1; D unresolved. Germline CDR1 and CDR2: SEHNR and FQNEAQ (reference sequence). The CDR3 is 15 residues long. The ends were cut back, 5 bases at V and 4 bases at J, with 15 bases in the middle. CDR3 in amino acids: CASSTPRASYNEQFF. The CDR3 DNA is TGTGCCAGCAGCACCCCACGGGCGTCGTACAATGAGCAGTTCTTC.

The CDR3 DNA reads TGCAGTGCTGGATTAGCGGGAGAGTCAGCCAAAAACATTCAGTACTTC. Residues: CSAGLAGESAKNIQYF. The chain is built from TRBV20-1 and TRBJ2-4; 9 nucleotides align to TRBD2. The ends lost 5 bases at V and 0 bases at J; junction bases unmatched: 8. Germline V gene sequence: CDR1 DFQATT, CDR2 SNEGSKA (reference sequence). The CDR3 covers 16 residues.

The chain joins TRBV9 to TRBJ2-1; 7 bases map to TRBD2. This CDR3 is built from 15 residues. Losses at the gene ends were 4 bases for V and 4 bases for J; bases not matched to a gene: 8. The germline gives CDR1 SGDLS, CDR2 YYNGEE. The DNA of the CDR3 is TGTGCCAGCAGCCGCGGGGGAGGGCTGTACAATGAGCAGTTCTTC. This sequence encodes CASSRGGGLYNEQFF.

The rearrangement joins TRBV11-2 to TRBJ2-1; TRBD2 matches at 10 bases. The CDR3 length is 20 residues. V lost 5 bases, J lost 4 bases, and 20 bases stayed unmatched. CDR1 is SGHAT, CDR2 FQNNGV, per germline. CDR3 loop: CASSDGLAGDPRRGYNEQFF. The CDR3 DNA sequence: TGTGCCAGCAGCGACGGGCTAGCGGGGGACCCACGGAGGGGTTACAATGAGCAGTTCTTC.